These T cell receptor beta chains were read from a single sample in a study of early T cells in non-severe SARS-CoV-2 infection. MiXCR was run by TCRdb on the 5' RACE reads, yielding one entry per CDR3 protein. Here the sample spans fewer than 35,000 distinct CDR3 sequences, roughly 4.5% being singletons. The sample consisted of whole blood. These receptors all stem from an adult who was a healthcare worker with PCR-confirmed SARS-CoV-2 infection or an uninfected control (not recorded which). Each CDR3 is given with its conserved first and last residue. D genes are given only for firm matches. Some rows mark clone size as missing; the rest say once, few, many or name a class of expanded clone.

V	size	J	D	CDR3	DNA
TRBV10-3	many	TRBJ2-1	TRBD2	CAITAGGASSYNEQFF	TGTGCCATCACCGCGGGGGGCGCGAGCTCCTACAATGAGCAGTTCTTC
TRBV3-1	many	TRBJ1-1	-	CASSQATQTYEAFF	TGTGCCAGCAGCCAAGCCACCCAGACATATGAAGCTTTCTTT
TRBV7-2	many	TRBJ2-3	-	CASSLSPHTDTQYF	TGTGCCAGCAGCTTGTCTCCCCACACAGATACGCAGTATTTT
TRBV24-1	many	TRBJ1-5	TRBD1	CATSDSGQGSIQPQHF	TGTGCCACCAGTGATTCGGGACAGGGGTCTATTCAGCCCCAGCATTTT
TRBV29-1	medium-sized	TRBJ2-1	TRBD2	CSAGPAGGPDNEQFF	TGCAGCGCCGGACCAGCGGGAGGGCCCGACAATGAGCAGTTCTTC
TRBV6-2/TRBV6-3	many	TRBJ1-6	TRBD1	CASSYSGQANSPLHF	TGTGCCAGCAGTTACTCGGGACAGGCTAATTCACCCCTCCACTTT
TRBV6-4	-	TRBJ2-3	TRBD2	CASSETSSPTDTQYF	TGTGCCAGCAGCGAGACTAGCTCCCCCACAGATACGCAGTATTTT
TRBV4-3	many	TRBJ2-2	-	CASSQDRGEVTGELFF	TGCGCCAGCAGCCAAGATCGCGGAGAAGTCACCGGGGAGCTGTTTTTT
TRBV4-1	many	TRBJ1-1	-	CASSQEFRDTEAFF	TGCGCCAGCAGCCAAGAATTCAGGGACACTGAAGCTTTCTTT
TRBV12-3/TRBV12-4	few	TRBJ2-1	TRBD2	CASSLGSGRANEQFF	TGTGCCAGCAGTTTAGGTAGCGGGAGGGCCAATGAGCAGTTCTTC
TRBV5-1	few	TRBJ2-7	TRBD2	CASSQGDYSYEQYF	TGCGCCAGCAGCCAAGGGGACTACTCCTACGAGCAGTACTTC
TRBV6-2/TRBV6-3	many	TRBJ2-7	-	CASSYKVGRSSYEQYF	TGTGCCAGCAGTTACAAGGTGGGGAGGAGCTCCTACGAGCAGTACTTC
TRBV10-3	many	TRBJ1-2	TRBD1	CAIGDRVYYGYTF	TGTGCCATCGGGGACAGGGTCTACTATGGCTACACCTTC
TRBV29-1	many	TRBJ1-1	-	CSVRQNTEAFF	TGCAGCGTTCGGCAGAACACTGAAGCTTTCTTT
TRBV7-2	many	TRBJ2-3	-	CASSLRGISTDTQYF	TGTGCCAGCAGCTTAAGGGGGATTAGCACAGATACGCAGTATTTT
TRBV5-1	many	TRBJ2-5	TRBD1	CASSFIAGGQETQYF	TGCGCCAGCAGCTTTATCGCAGGGGGCCAAGAGACCCAGTACTTC
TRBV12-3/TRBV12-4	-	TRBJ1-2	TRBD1	CASSRTGGAAYGYTF	TGTGCCAGCAGCAGGACAGGGGGCGCGGCCTATGGCTACACCTTC
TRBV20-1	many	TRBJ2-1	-	CSATTDVEQFF	TGCAGTGCTACGACAGACGTTGAGCAGTTCTTC
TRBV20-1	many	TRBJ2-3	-	CSARVPASTDTQYF	TGCAGTGCTAGAGTCCCGGCTAGCACAGATACGCAGTATTTT
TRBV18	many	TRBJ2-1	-	CASSPSEYNEQFF	TGTGCCAGCTCACCTTCAGAATACAATGAGCAGTTCTTC
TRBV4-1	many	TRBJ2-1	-	CASSPALYNEQFF	TGCGCCAGCAGCCCGGCCCTATACAATGAGCAGTTCTTC
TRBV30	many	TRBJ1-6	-	CAWSPIDGIYNSPLHF	TGTGCCTGGAGTCCGATCGACGGAATATATAATTCACCCCTCCACTTT
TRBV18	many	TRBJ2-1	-	CASSPSGADNEQFF	TGTGCCAGCTCACCGTCAGGGGCCGACAATGAGCAGTTCTTC
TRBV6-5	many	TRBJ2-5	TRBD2	CASSGSEETQYF	TGTGCCAGTAGCGGGAGTGAGGAGACCCAGTACTTC
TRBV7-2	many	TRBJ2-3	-	CASSRTLSTDTQYF	TGTGCCAGCAGCCGGACTCTCAGCACAGATACGCAGTATTTT
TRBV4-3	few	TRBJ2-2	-	CTSSPNGGRAGELFF	TGCACCAGCAGCCCGAACGGAGGGCGGGCCGGGGAGCTGTTTTTT
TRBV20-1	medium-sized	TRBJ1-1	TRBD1	CSARQGDTEAFF	TGCAGTGCTAGACAGGGGGACACTGAAGCTTTCTTT
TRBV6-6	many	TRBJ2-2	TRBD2	CASSLHASGGSNTGELFF	TGTGCCAGCAGTCTACATGCTAGCGGGGGATCAAACACCGGGGAGCTGTTTTTT
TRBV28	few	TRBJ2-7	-	CASSLGLAVYEQYF	TGTGCCAGCAGTTTAGGGCTGGCGGTCTACGAGCAGTACTTC
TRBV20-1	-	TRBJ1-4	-	CSAKTQGNEKLFF	TGCAGTGCTAAAACGCAGGGGAATGAAAAACTGTTTTTT
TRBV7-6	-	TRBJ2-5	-	CASSPRGQETQYF	TGTGCCAGCAGCCCCAGGGGCCAAGAGACCCAGTACTTC
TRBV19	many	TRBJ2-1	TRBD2	CASSIGTSGRNEQFF	TGTGCCAGTAGTATAGGGACTAGCGGGAGGAATGAGCAGTTCTTC
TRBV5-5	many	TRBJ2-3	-	CASSLGTGLDTDTQYF	TGTGCCAGCAGCTTGGGTACGGGTTTGGACACAGATACGCAGTATTTT
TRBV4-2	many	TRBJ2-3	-	CASSQALMRDTDTQYF	TGTGCCAGCAGCCAGGCCCTAATGAGGGACACAGATACGCAGTATTTT
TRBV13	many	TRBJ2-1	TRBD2	CASSPTGLAGNEQFF	TGTGCCAGCAGCCCAACGGGACTAGCGGGGAATGAGCAGTTCTTC
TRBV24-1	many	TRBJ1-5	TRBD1	CATSETGGTQPQHF	TGTGCCACCAGTGAGACAGGGGGCACTCAGCCCCAGCATTTT
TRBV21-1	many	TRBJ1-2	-	CASSKTERGANYGYTF	TGTGCCAGCAGCAAAACAGAGAGAGGAGCTAACTATGGCTACACCTTC
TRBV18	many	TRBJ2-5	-	CASSQGIGEETQYF	TGTGCCAGCTCACAGGGGATCGGAGAAGAGACCCAGTACTTC
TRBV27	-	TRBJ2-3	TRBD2	CASSLSMGVLYYDSKREGGDTQYF	TGTGCCAGCAGTTTATCGATGGGTGTTTTATACTACGACTCCAAGCGGGAGGGGGGAGATACGCAGTATTTT
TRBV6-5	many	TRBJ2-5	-	CASTAWGGAGETQYF	TGTGCCAGCACCGCGTGGGGGGGGGCAGGAGAGACCCAGTACTTC
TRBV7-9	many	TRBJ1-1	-	CASSLSGYTEAFF	TGTGCCAGCAGCTTATCTGGGTACACTGAAGCTTTCTTT
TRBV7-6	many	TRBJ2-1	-	CASSRAGVANEQFF	TGTGCCAGCAGCCGCGCAGGAGTGGCCAATGAGCAGTTCTTC
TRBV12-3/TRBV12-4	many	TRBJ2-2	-	CASSLGGPATGELFF	TGTGCCAGCAGTTTAGGGGGGCCGGCGACCGGGGAGCTGTTTTTT
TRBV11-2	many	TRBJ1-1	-	CASSLPVGPSEAFF	TGTGCCAGCAGCTTACCGGTGGGGCCTTCGGAAGCTTTCTTT
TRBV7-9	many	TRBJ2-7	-	CASSYSRNDYEQYF	TGTGCCAGCAGTTATAGTAGGAATGACTACGAGCAGTACTTC
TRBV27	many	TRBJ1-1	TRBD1	CASSPRTGAGMNTEAFF	TGTGCCAGCAGTCCCCGGACAGGGGCAGGGATGAACACTGAAGCTTTCTTT
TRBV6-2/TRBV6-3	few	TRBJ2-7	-	CASSYSKGESYEQYF	TGTGCCAGCAGTTACTCGAAGGGTGAGTCCTACGAGCAGTACTTC
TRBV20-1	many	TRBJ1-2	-	CSAPDGQGQDLYGYTF	TGCAGTGCCCCCGACGGGCAGGGGCAAGATCTTTATGGCTACACCTTC
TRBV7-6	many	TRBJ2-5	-	CASSLNSDSETQYF	TGTGCCAGCAGCTTAAATAGCGACTCAGAGACCCAGTACTTC
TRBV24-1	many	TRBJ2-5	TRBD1	CATSDPLRQGAQETQYF	TGTGCCACCAGTGATCCGTTAAGACAGGGGGCCCAAGAGACCCAGTACTTC
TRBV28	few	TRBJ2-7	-	CASSLETPASAYEQYF	TGTGCCAGCAGTTTAGAGACACCTGCTTCGGCCTACGAGCAGTACTTC
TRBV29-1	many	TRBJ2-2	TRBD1	CSTNTGDTGELFF	TGCAGCACCAATACAGGGGACACCGGGGAGCTGTTTTTT
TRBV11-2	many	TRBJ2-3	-	CASSLVGLNTDTQYF	TGTGCCAGCAGCTTAGTGGGTCTAAACACAGATACGCAGTATTTT
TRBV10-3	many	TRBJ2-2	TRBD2	CATRTSGNTGELFF	TGTGCCACCAGGACTAGCGGGAACACCGGGGAGCTGTTTTTT
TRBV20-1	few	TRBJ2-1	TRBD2	CSASGSGSFNEQFF	TGCAGTGCTAGTGGAAGCGGGAGTTTCAATGAGCAGTTCTTC
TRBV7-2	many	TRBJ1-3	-	CASSLGFSGNTIYF	TGTGCCAGCAGCTTAGGTTTCTCTGGAAACACCATATATTTT
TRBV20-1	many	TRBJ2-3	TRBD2	CSARRLAGIGTDTQYF	TGCAGTGCTCGCCGACTAGCGGGAATTGGCACAGATACGCAGTATTTT